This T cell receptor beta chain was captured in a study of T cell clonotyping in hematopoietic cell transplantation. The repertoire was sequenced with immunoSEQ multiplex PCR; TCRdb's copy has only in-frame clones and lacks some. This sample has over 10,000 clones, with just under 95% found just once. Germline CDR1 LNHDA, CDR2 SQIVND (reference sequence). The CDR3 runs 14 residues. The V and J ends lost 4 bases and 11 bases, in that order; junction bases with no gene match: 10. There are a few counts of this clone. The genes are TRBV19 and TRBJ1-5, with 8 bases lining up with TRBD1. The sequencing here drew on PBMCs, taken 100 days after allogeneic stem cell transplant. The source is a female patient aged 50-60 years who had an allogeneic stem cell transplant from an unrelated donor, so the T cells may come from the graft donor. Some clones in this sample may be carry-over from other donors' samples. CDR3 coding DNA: TGTGCCAGTAGTACGACAGGGGCCGGAGTGGCCCAGCATTTT. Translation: CASSTTGAGVAQHF.